This TCR beta chain was observed in a study of chemoradiotherapy in HPV16-positive cancers. The wider study: Candidate HPV-specific T-cell clones and common TCR motifs came from functional assays in two HPV16-positive patients.

On this clone: As yet, its antigen is unknown.

Findings and limits, study-wide: Candidate HPV-specific clones and E7-related TCR motifs grew in tumor during treatment. Functional assays defining HPV-specific T cells used only a couple of HPV16-positive patients.

The V gene lost 2 bases and the J gene lost 4 bases, with 10 bases spanning the gap. CDR3 size: 14 residues. The germline gives CDR1 MNHNS, CDR2 SASEGT. Assay: immunoSEQ multiplex PCR; the TCRdb copy retains only in-frame clones and omits some. This sample has 12,000 or so clones, with about 87% found just once. This sequence was found in a human donor with HPV-associated anogenital cancer. Source: blood, taken from a patient who underwent chemoradiotherapy. The chain joins TRBV6-1 to TRBJ2-3; D call uncertain. The CDR3 protein is CASSEYSMADTQYF. In DNA, the CDR3 is TGTGCCAGCAGTGAATACTCGATGGCAGATACGCAGTATTTT.